This T cell receptor beta chain was observed in a study of blood T cell repertoires in COVID-19. This clone has only a few counts. Study processing details: It was from reference gene primer amplification that nucleated cell counts were estimated. The assay was immunoSEQ multiplex PCR, and TCRdb's table has in-frame clones only and misses some. V and J calls and clone size are as listed in that table; D and trimming were resolved from the DNA. The top ten hold 0.95% to 1.5% of the sample, which has tens of thousands of clones, roughly 90% seen once. The specimen was peripheral blood. The receptor was derived from a woman in her sixties with acute or convalescent COVID-19.

The CDR3, as DNA: TGCGCCAGCAGCCTACTAGCGAACACTGAAGCTTTCTTT. Protein: CASSLLANTEAFF. The chain has TRBV5-1 and TRBJ1-1; D is undetermined. Trimming shortened V by 4 bases and J by 1 base, and 8 bases separated the two germline ends. The CDR3 consists of 13 residues. Germline lookup yields CDR1 SGHRS and CDR2 YFSETQ.